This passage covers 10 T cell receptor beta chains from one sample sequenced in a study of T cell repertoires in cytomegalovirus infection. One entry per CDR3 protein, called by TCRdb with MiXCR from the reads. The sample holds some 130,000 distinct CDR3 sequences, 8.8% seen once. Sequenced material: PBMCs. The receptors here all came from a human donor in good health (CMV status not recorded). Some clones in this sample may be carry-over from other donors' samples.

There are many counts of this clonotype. The CDR3 region has the DNA TGTGCCAGCAGTCCAACGACCTCCTACGGACAGCCCCAGCATTTT. Translating it yields CASSPTTSYGQPQHF. The chain employs TRBV6-1 and TRBJ1-5; no clear D gene. The CDR3 length is 15 residues. Trimming cost V 5 bases and J 7 bases, with 18 bases left between them. Germline CDR1 is MNHNS and CDR2 is SASEGT.

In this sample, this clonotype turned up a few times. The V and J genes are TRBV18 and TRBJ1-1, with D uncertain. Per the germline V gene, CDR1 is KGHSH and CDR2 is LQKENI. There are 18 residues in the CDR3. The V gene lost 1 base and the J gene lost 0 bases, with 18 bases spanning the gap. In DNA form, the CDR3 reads TGTGCCAGCTCACCACTTCGCGTCACCGTAAACATGAACACTGAAGCTTTCTTT. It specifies CASSPLRVTVNMNTEAFF.

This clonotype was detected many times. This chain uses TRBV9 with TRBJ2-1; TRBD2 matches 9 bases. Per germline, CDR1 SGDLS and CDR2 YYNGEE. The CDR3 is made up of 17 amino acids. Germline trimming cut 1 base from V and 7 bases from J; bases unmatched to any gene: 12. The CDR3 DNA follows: TGTGCCAGCAGCGTACGAGCGGGGGGCGCGCTAGGTAATGAGCAGTTCTTC. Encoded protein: CASSVRAGGALGNEQFF.

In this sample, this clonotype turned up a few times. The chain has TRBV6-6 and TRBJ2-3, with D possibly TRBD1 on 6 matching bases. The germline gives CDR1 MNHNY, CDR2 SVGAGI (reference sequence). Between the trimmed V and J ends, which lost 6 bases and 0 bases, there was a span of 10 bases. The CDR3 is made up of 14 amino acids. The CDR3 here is CASRPTGSTDTQYF. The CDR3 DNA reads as TGTGCCAGCAGGCCGACAGGTAGCACAGATACGCAGTATTTT.

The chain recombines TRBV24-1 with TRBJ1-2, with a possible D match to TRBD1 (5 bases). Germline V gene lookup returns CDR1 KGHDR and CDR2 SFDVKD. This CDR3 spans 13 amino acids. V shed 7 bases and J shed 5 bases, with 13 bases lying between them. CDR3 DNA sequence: TGTGCCACCAGGGGACCCTCTGAATATGGCTACACCTTC. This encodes CATRGPSEYGYTF.

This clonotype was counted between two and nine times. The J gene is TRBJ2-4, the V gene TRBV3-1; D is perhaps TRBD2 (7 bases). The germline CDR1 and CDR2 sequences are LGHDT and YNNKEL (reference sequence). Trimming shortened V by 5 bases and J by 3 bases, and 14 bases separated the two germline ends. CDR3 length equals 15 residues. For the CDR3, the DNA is TGTGCCAGCAGCTTGGGAGGGGGGGGCAAAAACATTCAGTACTTC. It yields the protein CASSLGGGGKNIQYF.

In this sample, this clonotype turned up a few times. CDR3 bases: TGTGCCAGCAGTTTGGGCAGGCCGAACACTGAAGCTTTCTTT. This sequence encodes CASSLGRPNTEAFF. The chain has TRBV12-3 or TRBV12-4 and TRBJ1-1; no firm D call. V was clipped by 3 bases and J by 1 base, with 9 bases between them. CDR3 length: 14 residues.

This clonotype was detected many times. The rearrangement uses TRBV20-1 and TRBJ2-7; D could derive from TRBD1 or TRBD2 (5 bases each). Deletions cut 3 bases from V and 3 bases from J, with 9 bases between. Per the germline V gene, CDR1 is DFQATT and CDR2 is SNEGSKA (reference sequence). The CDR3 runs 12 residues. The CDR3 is CSASWDGYEQYF. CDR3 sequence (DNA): TGCAGTGCTAGCTGGGACGGCTACGAGCAGTACTTC.

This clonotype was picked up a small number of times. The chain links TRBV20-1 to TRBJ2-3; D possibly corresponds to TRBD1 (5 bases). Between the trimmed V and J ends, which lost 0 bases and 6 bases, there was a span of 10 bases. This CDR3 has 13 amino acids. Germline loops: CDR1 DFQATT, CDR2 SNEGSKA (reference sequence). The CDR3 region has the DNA TGCAGTGCTAGAGATACCAGGGCGGATACGCAGTATTTT. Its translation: CSARDTRADTQYF.

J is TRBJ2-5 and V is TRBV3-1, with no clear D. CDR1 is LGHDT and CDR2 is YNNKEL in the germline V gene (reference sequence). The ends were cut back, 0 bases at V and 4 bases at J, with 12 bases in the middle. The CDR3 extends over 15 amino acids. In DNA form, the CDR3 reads TGTGCCAGCAGCCAAGATTTCCCAGCTGGAGAGACCCAGTACTTC. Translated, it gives CASSQDFPAGETQYF.